A single sample gave rise to the 14 T cell receptor beta chains below, sequenced in a study of cytomegalovirus exposure and HLA in healthy donors. Primers: 60 Vbeta forward and 13 Jbeta reverse. Repertoires were generated with immunoSEQ multiplex PCR, while TCRdb's copy carries only in-frame clones and drops some. This repertoire shows some 200,000 clones, around three quarters found once; its top ten account for roughly a sixth. The sample comprised PBMCs. All receptors come from a middle-aged man in good health and CMV-seronegative.

The gene calls are TRBV2 and TRBJ1-5; D may be TRBD1 (6 bases). The germline gives CDR1 SNHLY, CDR2 FYNNEI. V lost 4 bases, J lost 6 bases, and 10 bases lay in between. The CDR3 has 13 amino acids. The CDR3 here is CASSGGGTQPQHF. CDR3 bases: TGTGCCAGCAGTGGAGGGGGAACTCAGCCCCAGCATTTT. The whole variable domain, filled in from reference TRBV2 and TRBJ1-5, reads EPEVTQTPSHQVTQMGQEVILRCVPISNHLYFYWYRQILGQKVEFLVSFYNNEISEKSEIFDDQFSVERPDGSNFTLKIRSTKLEDSAMYFCASSGGGTQPQHFGDGTRLSIL.

This clone was seen only a few times. The chain recombines TRBV10-2 with TRBJ2-1; D gene ambiguous. Germline V lookup: CDR1 WSHSY, CDR2 SAAADI. Trimming removed 11 bases from V and 1 base from J, with 15 bases in between. This CDR3 region has 14 residues. CDR3 amino acids: CAVLVPSSYNEQFF. The CDR3 bases are TGCGCCGTCCTGGTCCCCAGTTCCTACAATGAGCAGTTCTTC.

The DNA for the CDR3 is TGTGCCAGCAGTAAAATAGCGGGAAACTACAATGAGCAGTTCTTC. The encoded protein is CASSKIAGNYNEQFF. The chain links TRBV27 to TRBJ2-1, with 8 bases identical to TRBD2. V lost 5 bases and J lost 3; bases outside the gene matches: 6. The CDR3 spans 15 residues. Germline CDR1 is MNHEY and CDR2 is SMNVEV (reference sequence).

The chain joins TRBV5-1 to TRBJ2-5; the D gene is possibly TRBD2 (5 bases). The CDR3 length is 15 residues. Trimming removed 5 bases from V and 1 base from J, with 15 bases in between. Germline lookup yields CDR1 SGHRS and CDR2 YFSETQ. The CDR3 nucleotides read TGCGCCAGCAGAAAGCTAGCCACTACCCAAGAGACCCAGTACTTC. It translates to CASRKLATTQETQYF.

J is TRBJ2-6 and V is TRBV4-2; D uncertain. Trimming stripped 1 base from V and 0 bases from J, with 7 bases between. In germline, CDR1 is LGHNA, CDR2 YNFKEQ. This CDR3 spans 16 amino acids. In nucleotides, the CDR3 is TGTGCCAGCAGCCAAGGGCCTGACTCTGGGGCCAACGTCCTGACTTTC. It specifies CASSQGPDSGANVLTF.

The chain has TRBV19 and TRBJ2-3; TRBD2 might be the D (7 bases). V shed 9 bases and J shed 2 bases, with 18 bases lying between them. Germline lookup yields CDR1 LNHDA and CDR2 SQIVND (reference sequence). The CDR3 is 15 amino acids. CDR3 in amino acids: CASSPRGANTDTQYF. Written as DNA, the CDR3 is TGTGCCAGCAGCCCCCGGGGGGCGAACACAGATACGCAGTATTTT.

V is TRBV27 and J is TRBJ2-1, with D perhaps TRBD2 (5 bases). V shed 6 bases and J shed 7 bases, with 22 bases lying between them. CDR3 length: 16 residues. Germline V gives CDR1 MNHEY, CDR2 SMNVEV (reference sequence). The CDR3 spells CASSNSFRGRQNEQFF. CDR3 coding DNA: TGTGCCAGCAGCAACTCTTTTCGAGGGCGTCAGAATGAGCAGTTCTTC.

In its sample, this clone was seen a few times. The V gene is TRBV7-3, the J gene TRBJ1-1; no firm D call. V gave up 0 bases and J gave up 1 base, with 9 bases separating them. The CDR3 spans 15 residues. The V gene's germline CDR1 is SGHTA and CDR2 FQGTGA. CDR3 sequence (DNA): TGTGCCAGCAGCTTAACGAACAGCCCGAACACTGAAGCTTTCTTT. Protein: CASSLTNSPNTEAFF.

This clone was seen a handful of times. The chain employs TRBV2 and TRBJ2-7; D is undetermined. Trimming stripped 6 bases from V and 1 base from J, with 13 bases between. Per germline, CDR1 SNHLY and CDR2 FYNNEI. This CDR3 comprises 14 residues. CDR3 nucleotide sequence: TGTGCCAGCAGGGCCAGTCGAACGTCCTACGAGCAGTACTTC. The encoded protein is CASRASRTSYEQYF.

The V gene is TRBV5-6, the J gene TRBJ2-7; tentatively, D is TRBD1 (6 bases). Trimming shortened V by 6 bases and J by 0 bases, and 13 bases separated the two germline ends. This CDR3 comprises 14 residues. Per the germline V gene, CDR1 is SGHDT and CDR2 is YYEEEE. As DNA, the CDR3 is TGTGCCAGCACAGATGGACAGAGCTCCTACGAGCAGTACTTC. It specifies CASTDGQSSYEQYF. The full variable domain, its missing parts supplied by reference TRBV5-6 and TRBJ2-7, is DAGVTQSPTHLIKTRGQQVTLRCSPKSGHDTVSWYQQALGQGPQFIFQYYEEEERQRGNFPDRFSGHQFPNYSSELNVNALLLGDSALYLCASTDGQSSYEQYFGPGTRLTVT.

V is TRBV4-3 and J is TRBJ1-2; D uncertain. V was cut by 0 bases and J by 4 bases, with 15 bases left in between. From germline, CDR1 is LGHNA and CDR2 YSLEER. The CDR3 has 16 residues. The CDR3 coding sequence is TGCGCCAGCAGCCAAGATCGGCAGGATGGAATCTATGGCTACACCTTC. Translation: CASSQDRQDGIYGYTF.

The chain recombines TRBV14 with TRBJ1-2; D remains unclear. Germline loops: CDR1 SGHDN, CDR2 FVKESK. The CDR3 runs 15 residues. V was clipped by 0 bases and J by 5 bases, with 13 bases between them. The CDR3 spells CASSQDLGSWYGYTF. The CDR3 bases are TGTGCCAGCAGCCAAGATCTTGGTAGTTGGTATGGCTACACCTTC.

The chain links TRBV9 to TRBJ2-6; TRBD1 agrees at 9 bases. The germline CDR1 and CDR2 sequences are SGDLS and YYNGEE. CDR3 length: 17 amino acids. J lost 2 bases, V lost 4 bases, and 7 bases had no gene match. CDR3 nucleotides: TGTGCCAGCAGCCCCGGACAGGGGCAGGCTGGGGCCAACGTCCTGACTTTC. This encodes CASSPGQGQAGANVLTF.

The chain links TRBV7-9 to TRBJ2-1, with D maybe TRBD2 (5 bases). Trimming pared 5 bases from V and 10 bases from J, leaving 15 bases between. CDR1 and CDR2 from the germline V gene are SEHNR and FQNEAQ (reference sequence). The CDR3 is 13 amino acids. The CDR3 coding sequence is TGTGCCAGCAGCGCAGAGAATAGGGAGGAGCAGTTCTTC. Its protein product is CASSAENREEQFF.